This T cell receptor beta chain was recovered during a study of human T cells and chemical hapten exposure. Across the whole study: Patch tests put 0.01% DPC on the upper back, read at 6 days. Study-wide results and caveats: Expanded TCRs made up significantly more big CDR3 similarity clusters than controls did.

This CDR3 comprises 16 residues. V was shortened by 5 bases and J by 3 bases, with 20 bases between the two germline ends. Germline values: CDR1 SGHTA, CDR2 FQGTGA. Described time point: patch test 3, about 24 weeks after DPC sensitization. Specified treatment: therapeutic diphenylcyclopropenone sensitization with weekly scalp DPC. As concerns this clonotype: The antigen is not known.

TCRdb recomputed calls from the RACE reads with MiXCR, one row per CDR3 protein. This table holds 62,000 or so distinct CDR3 sequences, approximately 11% found once. This sequence joins TRBV7-3 and TRBJ2-7; D may be TRBD1 (6 bases). The source was whole blood, collected in connection with sensitization to the hapten diphenylcyclopropenone (DPC). The receptor's source is a woman in her twenties or thirties with alopecia areata. Some clones in this sample may be carry-over from other donors' samples. The CDR3 coding sequence is TGTGCCAGCAGCGCCACAGGGAAGGGGCTCTGCTACGAGCAGTACTTC. This translates into CASSATGKGLCYEQYF. The whole variable domain, remainder taken from reference TRBV7-3 and TRBJ2-7, is GAGVSQTPSNKVTEKGKYVELRCDPISGHTALYWYRQSLGQGPEFLIYFQGTGAADDSGLPNDRFFAVRPEGSVSTLKIQRTERGDSAVYLCASSATGKGLCYEQYFGPGTRLTVT.